The following is a TCR beta chain sequence with its context. The antigen is not known. Per the germline V gene, CDR1 is ENHRY and CDR2 is SYGVKD. The CDR3 is 14 residues long. V lost 0 bases and J lost 10, with 15 bases in between. The data belong to a study of cytomegalovirus exposure and HLA in healthy donors. Study outcomes and limitations: In vitro assays verified that a few CMV-associated chains recognized CMV antigens specifically. Analysis was performed later, and it showed HLA-associated TCR beta chains to be more clonally expanded than equally common others.

Healthy bone marrow donors made up the donors. The study ran its PCR with 60 Vbeta and 13 Jbeta primers. Profiled with immunoSEQ multiplex PCR; TCRdb holds only in-frame clones, not every one. Among about 120,000 clones, about three quarters were seen once, and the ten largest hold less than 3%. The genes are TRBV10-3 and TRBJ1-1, with a weak D call TRBD1 (6 bases). The TCR was taken from a woman aged 40 to 50 in good health and CMV-seropositive. The specimen sequenced was PBMCs. CDR3 nucleotides: TGTGCCATCAGTGAGTCTGGACAGAAAGGCCGAGCTTTCTTT. Amino acids: CAISESGQKGRAFF.